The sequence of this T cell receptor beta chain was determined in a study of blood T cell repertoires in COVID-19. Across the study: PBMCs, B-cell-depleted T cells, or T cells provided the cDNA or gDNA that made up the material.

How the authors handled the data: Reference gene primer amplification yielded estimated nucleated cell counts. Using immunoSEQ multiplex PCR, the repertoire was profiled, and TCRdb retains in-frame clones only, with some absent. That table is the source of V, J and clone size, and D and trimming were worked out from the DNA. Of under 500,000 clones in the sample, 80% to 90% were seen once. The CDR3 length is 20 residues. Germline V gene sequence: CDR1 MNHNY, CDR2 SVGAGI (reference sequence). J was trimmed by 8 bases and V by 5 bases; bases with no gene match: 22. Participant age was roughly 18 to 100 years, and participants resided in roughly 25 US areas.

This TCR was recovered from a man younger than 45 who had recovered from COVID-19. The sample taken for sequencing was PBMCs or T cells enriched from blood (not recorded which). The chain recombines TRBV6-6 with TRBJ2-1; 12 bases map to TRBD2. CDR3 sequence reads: CASSPQAGGGGLAGIDEQFF. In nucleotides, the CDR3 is TGTGCCAGCAGTCCTCAGGCAGGCGGGGGAGGACTAGCGGGAATCGATGAGCAGTTCTTC.